One TCR beta chain is described in this entry. MiXCR, applied by TCRdb to the RT-PCR reads, yields one record per CDR3 protein. This sample carries about 680,000 distinct CDR3 sequences, approximately 15% of them seen once, and the ten largest clones take 3.6%. Germline CDR1 reads MGHDK; CDR2 reads SYGVNS. V gave up 4 bases and J gave up 7 bases, with 26 bases separating them. The length of the CDR3 is 17 residues. What was sequenced was memory CD4+ T cells from blood. The sequence came from a female donor in good health, serving as a healthy control. The chain recombines TRBV25-1 with TRBJ2-7; a possible D gene is TRBD2 (6 bases). CDR3 sequence (DNA): TGTGCCAGCAGTGCTAATTACGGGACTCCGGGGAGTAGGGAGCAGTACTTC. Amino acid sequence: CASSANYGTPGSREQYF.